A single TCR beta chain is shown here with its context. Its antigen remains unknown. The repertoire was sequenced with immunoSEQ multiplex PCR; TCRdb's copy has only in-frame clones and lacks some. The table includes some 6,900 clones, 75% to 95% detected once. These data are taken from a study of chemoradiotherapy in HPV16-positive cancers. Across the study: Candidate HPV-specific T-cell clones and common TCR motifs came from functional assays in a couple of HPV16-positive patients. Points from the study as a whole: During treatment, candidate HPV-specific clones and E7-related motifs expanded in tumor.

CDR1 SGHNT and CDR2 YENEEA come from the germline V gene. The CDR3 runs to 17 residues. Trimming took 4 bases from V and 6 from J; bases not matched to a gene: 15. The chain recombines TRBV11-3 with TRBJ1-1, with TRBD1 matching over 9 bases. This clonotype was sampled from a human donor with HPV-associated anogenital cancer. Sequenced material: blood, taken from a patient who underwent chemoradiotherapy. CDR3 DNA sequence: TGTGCCAGCAGCTCTCCCGGGACAGGGTTTGATAACCCTGAAGCTTTCTTT. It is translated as CASSSPGTGFDNPEAFF.